The 31 T cell receptor beta chains given below trace back to one sample, sequenced in a study of blood T cell repertoires in COVID-19. TCRdb keeps only in-frame clones here, not all; method: immunoSEQ multiplex PCR. The sample includes 200,000 to 250,000 clones, approximately 84% of them seen just once. The specimen was peripheral blood. The receptors here all came from a man over 45 with acute or convalescent COVID-19.

The chain recombines TRBV7-3 with TRBJ1-1, with D perhaps TRBD1 (6 bases). CDR3 length: 15 amino acids. The V end was cut by 2 bases, the J end by 0 bases, with 10 bases between. CDR1 and CDR2 (germline): SGHTA, FQGTGA. CDR3 in amino acids: CASSLVGQLNTEAFF. Here the CDR3 DNA reads TGTGCCAGCAGCTTAGTTGGACAGCTGAACACTGAAGCTTTCTTT.

The chain combines TRBV7-8 with TRBJ1-5, with D possibly matching TRBD1 (5 bases). Germline V gene lookup returns CDR1 SGHVS and CDR2 FQNEAQ. The CDR3 has 17 amino acids. V was cut by 3 bases and J by 3 bases, with 18 bases left in between. CDR3 amino acids: CASSFSQNRQPNQPQHF. The DNA for the CDR3 is TGTGCCAGCAGCTTCTCTCAAAATCGACAGCCCAATCAGCCCCAGCATTTT.

The gene calls are TRBV21-1 and TRBJ2-1; the D segment call TRBD2 is taken from the table without a DNA check. TRBV21-1 is a pseudogene segment. This CDR3 comprises 14 residues. The CDR3 region is CASSTRDSQSEQFF. The CDR3 nucleotides read TGTGCCAGCAGCACCCGGGACTCCCAGTCTGAGCAGTTCTTC.

Details on this clone: Mismatch with germline at one junction end may stem from a read error. CDR3 nucleotides: TGTGCCAGCAGCTTACGTGAGACGGGGGGGAAAGTCTTC. Amino acid sequence: CASSLRETGGKVF. The chain joins TRBV7-2 to TRBJ1-2; possible D gene TRBD1, 5 bases. Germline assignment: CDR1 SGHTA and CDR2 FQGNSA. The CDR3 extends over 13 amino acids.

The chain uses TRBV7-3 and TRBJ2-1; unclear D gene. This CDR3 contains 14 residues. V lost 0 bases and J 5 bases, leaving 8 bases between the germline ends. Germline CDR1 is SGHTA and CDR2 is FQGTGA. The CDR3 coding sequence is TGTGCCAGCAGCTTAACGGTCCAGAACAATGAGCAGTTCTTC. This translates into CASSLTVQNNEQFF. The full variable domain, in which reference TRBV7-3 and TRBJ2-1 provide the parts outside the CDR3, is GAGVSQTPSNKVTEKGKYVELRCDPISGHTALYWYRQSLGQGPEFLIYFQGTGAADDSGLPNDRFFAVRPEGSVSTLKIQRTERGDSAVYLCASSLTVQNNEQFFGPGTRLTVL.

This clone was seen a handful of times. The chain couples TRBV5-8 to TRBJ1-6, with a tentative D call TRBD1 (6 bases). Deletions cut 9 bases from V and 4 bases from J, with 14 bases between. Germline V CDR1 and CDR2: SGHTS, YDEGEE. The CDR3 extends over 14 amino acids. The CDR3 region is CATMRQAYNSPLHF. CDR3 nucleotides: TGTGCCACCATGAGACAGGCTTATAATTCACCCCTCCACTTT.

The gene calls are TRBV4-2 and TRBJ1-2; maybe TRBD1 (6 bases). Germline V CDR1 and CDR2: LGHNA, YNFKEQ. V shed 2 bases and J shed 12 bases, with 13 bases lying between them. The CDR3 is 12 amino acids. CDR3 amino acids: CASSQRNRAHTF. CDR3 coding DNA: TGTGCCAGCAGCCAACGAAACAGGGCCCACACCTTC.

The genes are TRBV2 and TRBJ1-3; D is possibly TRBD1 (6 bases). From germline, CDR1 is SNHLY and CDR2 FYNNEI. CDR3 size: 15 residues. V lost 3 bases and J lost 2, with 11 bases in between. The CDR3: CASSDPYRAGNTIYF. The CDR3 nucleotides are TGTGCCAGCAGTGATCCCTACAGGGCTGGAAACACCATATATTTT.

The V and J genes are TRBV6-4 and TRBJ2-2; no clear D. From germline, CDR1 is MRHNA and CDR2 SNTAGT. The V gene lost 2 bases and the J gene lost 0 bases, with 4 bases spanning the gap. The CDR3 has 14 amino acids. Here the CDR3 reads CASSDQANTGELFF. The CDR3 coding sequence is TGTGCCAGCAGTGACCAGGCGAACACCGGGGAGCTGTTTTTT.

This chain links TRBV7-9 with TRBJ2-1, with 8 positions matching TRBD2. This CDR3 has 15 residues. Per the germline V gene, CDR1 is SEHNR and CDR2 is FQNEAQ (reference sequence). V dropped 5 bases and J dropped 8; count of bases not matched to a gene: 11. CDR3: CASSPRGPAGDEQFF. DNA for the CDR3: TGTGCCAGCAGCCCGCGGGGGCCAGCGGGAGATGAGCAGTTCTTC.

The chain combines TRBV19 with TRBJ1-5, with TRBD1 as a possible D gene (5 bases). Per the germline V gene, CDR1 is LNHDA and CDR2 is SQIVND (reference sequence). The CDR3 length is 15 residues. Trimming took off 0 bases at V and 5 bases at J, with 11 bases between the two ends. DNA of the CDR3: TGTGCCAGTAGTATAGAAGGGGCAGGGTATCAGCCCCAGCATTTT. It is translated as CASSIEGAGYQPQHF.

V and J are TRBV19 and TRBJ1-1, with D possibly TRBD1 on 5 matching bases. The V end lost 3 bases, the J end lost 5 bases, and 16 bases lay between the germline ends. The CDR3 has 15 amino acids. CDR1 and CDR2 from the germline V gene are LNHDA and SQIVND (reference sequence). This chain's CDR3 is CASSIEVREETEAFF. Here the CDR3 DNA reads TGTGCCAGTAGTATCGAGGTCAGGGAGGAGACTGAAGCTTTCTTT.

This clone was counted once. The chain is built from TRBV5-6 and TRBJ1-5, with 8 nucleotides matching TRBD1. The junction had 3 bases not matched to a gene; V was cut back by 1 base and J by 0 bases. This CDR3 spans 16 amino acids. The V gene's germline CDR1 is SGHDT and CDR2 YYEEEE. The CDR3 loop is CASSLRTGNSNQPQHF. The CDR3, as DNA: TGTGCCAGCAGCTTGAGGACAGGGAATAGCAATCAGCCCCAGCATTTT.

The genes are TRBV5-4 and TRBJ1-2; D unclear. Germline loops: CDR1 SGHNT, CDR2 YYREEE (reference sequence). CDR3 length equals 15 residues. V lost 0 bases to trimming and J lost 4 bases, with 13 bases between them. CDR3 amino acids: CASSLAGGKTYGYTF. CDR3 nucleotide sequence: TGTGCCAGCAGCTTGGCTGGAGGGAAGACCTATGGCTACACCTTC. Together with reference TRBV5-4 and TRBJ1-2, the CDR3 gives the full variable domain: ETGVTQSPTHLIKTRGQQVTLRCSSQSGHNTVSWYQQALGQGPQFIFQYYREEENGRGNFPPRFSGLQFPNYSSELNVNALELDDSALYLCASSLAGGKTYGYTFGSGTRLTVV.

This chain joins TRBV14 and TRBJ2-7; 8 nucleotides match TRBD1. Germline V gives CDR1 SGHDN, CDR2 FVKESK. This CDR3 contains 16 residues. V shed 4 bases, J shed 2 bases, and the junction held 10 bases outside the gene matches. The CDR3 sequence: CASSPLRTGSPYEQYF. In DNA form, the CDR3 reads TGTGCCAGCAGCCCCCTTCGGACAGGGAGTCCCTACGAGCAGTACTTC.

V and J are TRBV11-1 and TRBJ2-7, with 8 nucleotides matching TRBD1. From germline, CDR1 is SGHAT and CDR2 FQDESV (reference sequence). The CDR3 spans 16 residues. Trimming removed 1 base from V and 5 bases from J; junction bases left unmatched: 10. The CDR3 sequence: CASSLGGTGRLNEQYF. CDR3 bases: TGTGCCAGCAGCTTAGGGGGGACAGGTCGGCTCAACGAGCAGTACTTC.

The rearrangement joins TRBV30 to TRBJ1-1, with a possible D match to TRBD1 (5 bases). The V end lost 3 bases, the J end lost 4 bases, and 6 bases lay between the germline ends. Germline values: CDR1 GTSNPN, CDR2 SVGIG (reference sequence). The CDR3 totals 11 residues. The CDR3 loop is CAWSRVTEAFF. CDR3 coding DNA: TGTGCCTGGAGCAGGGTCACTGAAGCTTTCTTT.

The rearrangement uses TRBV5-1 and TRBJ2-2; the D is unclear. The germline V gene has CDR1 SGHRS and CDR2 YFSETQ. V lost 4 bases and J 4 bases, leaving 11 bases between the germline ends. This CDR3 contains 14 residues. CDR3 sequence: CASSRLASTGELFF. CDR3 in DNA: TGCGCCAGCAGCAGACTTGCGAGCACCGGGGAGCTGTTTTTT. The whole variable domain, remainder taken from reference TRBV5-1 and TRBJ2-2, is KAGVTQTPRYLIKTRGQQVTLSCSPISGHRSVSWYQQTPGQGLQFLFEYFSETQRNKGNFPGRFSGRQFSNSRSEMNVSTLELGDSALYLCASSRLASTGELFFGEGSRLTVL.

The chain is built from TRBV6-6 and TRBJ1-2; 7 nucleotides match TRBD1. This CDR3 is built from 15 residues. V dropped 4 bases and J dropped 4; count of bases not matched to a gene: 9. The germline CDR1 and CDR2 sequences are MNHNY and SVGAGI (reference sequence). CDR3 sequence reads: CASSSPRDSRYGYTF. The CDR3 DNA reads as TGTGCCAGCAGTTCCCCGAGGGACAGCCGCTATGGCTACACCTTC.

The chain couples TRBV14 to TRBJ1-6, with 7 bases identical to TRBD1. Looked up from germline, CDR1 is SGHDN and CDR2 is FVKESK. This CDR3 comprises 15 residues. V gave up 0 bases and J gave up 9 bases; unmatched junction bases: 5. The CDR3 DNA is TGTGCCAGCAGCCAAGATGAGGGGGCACGTTCACCCCTCCACTTT. It translates to CASSQDEGARSPLHF.

The rearrangement uses TRBV7-9 and TRBJ2-1; TRBD2 matches at 7 bases. The V segment lost 5 bases and the J segment 3 bases; nucleotides outside the gene matches: 10. Germline CDR1 and CDR2: SEHNR and FQNEAQ (reference sequence). The CDR3 length is 16 residues. CDR3 sequence (DNA): TGTGCCAGCAGCCCCGCCTCGGGACTAAACTACAATGAGCAGTTCTTC. Translated: CASSPASGLNYNEQFF.

This chain links TRBV19 with TRBJ1-2; no reliable D call. CDR1 LNHDA and CDR2 SQIVND come from the germline V gene (reference sequence). This CDR3 is 13 amino acids long. Trimming pared 3 bases from V and 4 bases from J, leaving 9 bases between. CDR3 in amino acids: CASSMRAIYGYTF. The CDR3 nucleotides are TGTGCCAGTAGTATGCGGGCCATCTATGGCTACACCTTC.

As concerns this clone: Other nucleotide sequences in the sample specify the same CDR3. The gene calls are TRBV6-5 and TRBJ1-5; 11 bases align to TRBD1. The V and J ends lost 6 bases and 7 bases, in that order; junction bases with no gene match: 5. CDR3 length equals 14 residues. Looked up from germline, CDR1 is MNHEY and CDR2 is SVGAGI. The CDR3 spells CASSGQGAEQPQHF. The CDR3 bases are TGTGCCAGCAGCGGACAGGGGGCAGAGCAGCCCCAGCATTTT.

The J gene is TRBJ1-2, the V gene TRBV2; TRBD1 aligns across 9 bases. The germline CDR1 and CDR2 sequences are SNHLY and FYNNEI. The CDR3 has 12 amino acids. The V and J ends lost 6 bases and 7 bases, in that order; junction bases with no gene match: 3. The CDR3 protein is CASSAQGAGYTF. For the CDR3, the DNA is TGTGCCAGCAGCGCACAGGGGGCTGGCTACACCTTC.

V usage is TRBV7-2 and J usage is TRBJ2-1; D is possibly TRBD1 (6 bases). Germline-derived CDR1 and CDR2 are SGHTA and FQGNSA. The CDR3 sequence is 14 residues long. V gave up 8 bases and J gave up 0 bases, with 11 bases separating them. CDR3 in amino acids: CASDTTGSYNEQFF. The CDR3 DNA sequence: TGTGCCAGCGACACGACAGGCTCCTACAATGAGCAGTTCTTC. Complete variable domain (other parts from reference TRBV7-2 and TRBJ2-1): GAGVSQSPSNKVTEKGKDVELRCDPISGHTALYWYRQSLGQGLEFLIYFQGNSAPDKSGLPSDRFSAERTGGSVSTLTIQRTQQEDSAVYLCASDTTGSYNEQFFGPGTRLTVL.

This clone rates as medium-sized. The chain combines TRBV7-2 with TRBJ2-4, with 7 nucleotides matching TRBD2. Germline loops: CDR1 SGHTA, CDR2 FQGNSA. With 8 bases clipped from V and 0 bases from J, the junction kept 10 bases outside the gene matches. The CDR3 is made up of 16 amino acids. The CDR3 protein is CASLNWEGLAKNIQYF. In nucleotides, the CDR3 is TGTGCCAGCCTAAATTGGGAGGGCCTAGCCAAAAACATTCAGTACTTC.

Here the CDR3 DNA reads TGTGCCAGCAGTTTATCTTTTGGAGCGGGCACTGAAGCTTTCTTT. Encoded protein: CASSLSFGAGTEAFF. This rearrangement joins TRBV27 to TRBJ1-1; D gene ambiguous. Trimming removed 0 bases at V and 4 bases at J, with 12 bases between. Germline V gene data show CDR1 as MNHEY and CDR2 as SMNVEV (reference sequence). The CDR3 totals 15 residues.

This clone has only one observation. The rearrangement links TRBV5-5 to TRBJ1-2; TRBD1 matches at 8 bases. The CDR3 length is 13 residues. Germline trimming cut 1 base from V and 6 bases from J; bases unmatched to any gene: 2. Germline V gene lookup returns CDR1 SGHKS and CDR2 YYEKEE (reference sequence). CDR3 loop: CASSLWTGNGYTF. The CDR3 nucleotides are TGTGCCAGCAGCTTGTGGACAGGGAATGGCTACACCTTC.

The V and J genes are TRBV3-1 (or the pseudogene TRBV3-2) and TRBJ2-2; 10 bases are shared with TRBD2. Trimming removed 5 bases from V and 4 bases from J; junction bases left unmatched: 7. Looked up from germline, CDR1 is LGHDT and CDR2 is YNNKEL (reference sequence). This CDR3 has 16 amino acids. CDR3 protein: CASSSGTSAFTGELFF. The CDR3 nucleotides are TGTGCCAGCAGCTCCGGGACTAGCGCCTTCACCGGGGAGCTGTTTTTT.

V and J are TRBV12-3 or TRBV12-4 and TRBJ1-3; D gene uncertain. The V gene lost 3 bases and the J gene lost 0 bases, with 3 bases spanning the gap. The CDR3 covers 13 residues. CDR3 bases: TGTGCCAGCAGTTTCAGCTCTGGAAACACCATATATTTT. Translated: CASSFSSGNTIYF.

CDR3 nucleotide sequence: TGTGCTAGTGGTCCAGGGGGCGCGGACACTGAAGCTTTCTTT. It codes for CASGPGGADTEAFF. The rearrangement joins TRBV12-5 to TRBJ1-1, with TRBD1 identical over 8 bases. CDR1 LGHNT and CDR2 FRNRAP come from the germline V gene. Losses at the gene ends were 5 bases for V and 3 bases for J; bases not matched to a gene: 5. The CDR3 covers 14 residues.